This TCR beta chain is from a study of response to subunit inactivated influenza vaccine. Study-wide findings and caveats: Each seasonal flu vaccination may recruit only limited new T cells, authors suggested.

This clonotype has at least ten counts. No antigen is known for it. MiXCR, applied by TCRdb to the RT-PCR reads, yields one record per CDR3 protein. The repertoire includes about 520,000 distinct CDR3 sequences, less than 7.5% of them detected once, and around 13% sits in the top ten. V lost 0 bases to trimming and J lost 0 bases, with 3 bases between them. CDR1 and CDR2 (germline): SGHRS, YFSETQ. This CDR3 has 13 residues. The chain joins TRBV5-1 to TRBJ1-1, with D hard to call. Specimen: PBMCs from blood, collected around 2 years after vaccination. The sequence derives from a man aged 45 to 70 who received an inactivated influenza vaccine. The CDR3 coding sequence is TGCGCCAGCAGCTTGGATTTGAACACTGAAGCTTTCTTT. Translated, it gives CASSLDLNTEAFF. The full variable domain, rest sourced from reference TRBV5-1 and TRBJ1-1, is KAGVTQTPRYLIKTRGQQVTLSCSPISGHRSVSWYQQTPGQGLQFLFEYFSETQRNKGNFPGRFSGRQFSNSRSEMNVSTLELGDSALYLCASSLDLNTEAFFGQGTRLTVV.